This T cell receptor beta chain emerged from a study of T cells in Graves' hyperthyroidism and ophthalmopathy. Regions amplified from RNA transcripts were the TCR beta CDR3 regions. The TCR CDR3 first-round RT-PCR relied on the HTBI primer set. Via MiXCR, TCRdb re-called the multiplex PCR reads, giving one row per CDR3 protein. The sample lists 700,000 or so distinct CDR3 sequences, about 14% seen once, with under 15% in the top ten. CDR1 is MDHEN and CDR2 is SYDVKM in the germline V gene. V lost 6 bases to trimming and J lost 5 bases, with 10 bases between them. The CDR3 spans 12 residues. This clonotype was detected many times.

This rearrangement joins TRBV28 to TRBJ2-5, with no clear D. The origin of this receptor is a woman between 50 and 59 years old with Graves' ophthalmopathy. Sequenced sample: blood. Written as DNA, the CDR3 is TGTGCCAGCAGGGACCCTGGGGAGACCCAGTACTTC. It translates to CASRDPGETQYF. The whole variable domain, remainder taken from reference TRBV28 and TRBJ2-5, is DVKVTQSSRYLVKRTGEKVFLECVQDMDHENMFWYRQDPGLGLRLIYFSYDVKMKEKGDIPEGYSVSREKKERFSLILESASTNQTSMYLCASRDPGETQYFGPGTRLLVL.